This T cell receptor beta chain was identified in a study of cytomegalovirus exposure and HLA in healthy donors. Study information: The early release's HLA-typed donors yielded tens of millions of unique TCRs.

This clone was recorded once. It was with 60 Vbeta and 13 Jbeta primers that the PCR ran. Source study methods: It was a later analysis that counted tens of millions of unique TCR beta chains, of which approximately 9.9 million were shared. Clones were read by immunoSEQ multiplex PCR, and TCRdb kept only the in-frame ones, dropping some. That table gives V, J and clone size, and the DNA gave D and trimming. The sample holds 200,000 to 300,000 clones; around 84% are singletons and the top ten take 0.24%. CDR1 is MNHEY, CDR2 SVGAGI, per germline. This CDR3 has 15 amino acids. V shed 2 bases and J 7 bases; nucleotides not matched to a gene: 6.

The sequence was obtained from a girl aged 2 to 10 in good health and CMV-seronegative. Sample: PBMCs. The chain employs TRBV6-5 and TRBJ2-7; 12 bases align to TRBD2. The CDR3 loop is CASSYPSGGAGEQYF. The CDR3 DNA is TGTGCCAGCAGTTACCCTAGCGGGGGGGCAGGGGAGCAGTACTTC.